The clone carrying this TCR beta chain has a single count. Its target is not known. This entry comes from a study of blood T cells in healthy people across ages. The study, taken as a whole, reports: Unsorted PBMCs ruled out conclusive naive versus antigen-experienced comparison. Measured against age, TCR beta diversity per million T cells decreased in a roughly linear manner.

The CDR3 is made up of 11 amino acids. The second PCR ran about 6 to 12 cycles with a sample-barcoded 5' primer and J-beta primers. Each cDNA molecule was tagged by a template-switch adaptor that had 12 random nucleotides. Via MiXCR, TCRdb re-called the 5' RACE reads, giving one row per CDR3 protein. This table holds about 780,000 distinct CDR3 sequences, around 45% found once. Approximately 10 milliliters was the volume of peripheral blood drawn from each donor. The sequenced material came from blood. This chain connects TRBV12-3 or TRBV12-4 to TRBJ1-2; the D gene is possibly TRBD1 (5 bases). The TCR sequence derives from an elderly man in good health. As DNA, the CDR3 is TGTACTAGCAGTTTTGGGGCCGGCTACACCTTC. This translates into CTSSFGAGYTF.